Each of the 5 T cell receptor beta chains below was sequenced from the same sample in a study of response to subunit inactivated influenza vaccine. TCRdb re-derived calls from the RT-PCR reads in MiXCR, one entry per CDR3 protein. The sample has fewer than 250,000 distinct CDR3 sequences, approximately 15% seen once. The sample here was CD8+ T cells sorted from PBMCs, taken 4 to 6 days after vaccination. These receptors were collected from a middle-aged man who received an inactivated influenza vaccine.

This clonotype was seen a few times. CDR3 amino acids: CANHFRCQVQFF. Written as DNA, the CDR3 is TGCGCCAACCACTTCCGCTGTCAAGTCCAGTTCTTC. The chain combines TRBV5-1 with TRBJ2-1; D is unresolved. CDR3 size: 12 residues. Germline lookup yields CDR1 SGHRS and CDR2 YFSETQ. V was pared by 9 bases and J by 13 bases, with 20 bases between.

The chain is built from TRBV5-1 and TRBJ2-3, with D tentatively TRBD2 (6 bases). Germline CDR1 SGHRS, CDR2 YFSETQ. V lost 4 bases, J lost 6 bases, and 24 bases lay in between. The CDR3 has 17 residues. In DNA form, the CDR3 reads TGCGCCAGCAGCCCGGACGGGGCTAGCGTTATGGCGGATACGCAGTATTTT. It translates to CASSPDGASVMADTQYF.

This clonotype was detected a few times. The J gene is TRBJ1-6, the V gene TRBV6-5; maybe TRBD1 (5 bases). V was clipped by 0 bases and J by 9 bases, with 9 bases between them. There are 14 residues in the CDR3. Germline CDR1 MNHEY, CDR2 SVGAGI. The chain's CDR3 is CASSYSQGSSPLHF. The CDR3 DNA is TGTGCCAGCAGTTACTCGCAGGGCAGTTCACCCCTCCACTTT.

This clonotype was observed a few times. The chain is built from TRBV28 and TRBJ2-7; 12 bases are a match to TRBD1. CDR1 is MDHEN, CDR2 SYDVKM, per germline. The CDR3 is made up of 15 amino acids. The V and J ends lost 6 bases and 6 bases, in that order; junction bases with no gene match: 9. The CDR3 loop reads CASSLLPGQGAEQYF. The CDR3, as DNA: TGTGCCAGCAGCCTTCTGCCGGGACAGGGGGCCGAGCAGTACTTC.

V usage is TRBV29-1 and J usage is TRBJ2-7; D possibly corresponds to TRBD2 (5 bases). The CDR3 extends over 14 amino acids. Germline-derived CDR1 and CDR2 are SQVTM and ANQGSEA. Trimming cost V 1 base and J 2 bases, with 12 bases left between them. For the CDR3, the DNA is TGCAGCGTTGAAGTCGGGATCCGACCCTACGAGCAGTACTTC. Translated: CSVEVGIRPYEQYF.